The rows below give T cell receptor beta chains drawn from one sample of a study of CD8 T cells in Susac syndrome. TCRdb reprocessed the immunoSEQ multiplex PCR reads with MiXCR, giving one entry per CDR3 protein. Here the sample spans under 200,000 distinct CDR3 sequences, approximately 95% being singletons. The specimen sequenced was CD8+ T cells from PBMCs. These TCRs come from a human donor with multiple sclerosis. Both conserved end residues are part of each CDR3. The D gene is left open where the match is weak. Size is stated for part of the rows, as once, few or many counts, or as a class when the clone is expanded.

j_gene,d_gene,v_gene,len,abundance,CDR3aa,CDR3nt
TRBJ2-5,TRBD2,TRBV5-6,14,-,CASSLTSGIETQYF,TGTGCCAGCAGCTTGACGAGCGGGATAGAGACCCAGTACTTC
TRBJ2-1,-,TRBV27,14,-,CASSLTDRSDEQFF,TGTGCCAGCAGTTTGACCGACAGGTCCGATGAGCAGTTCTTC
TRBJ2-3,-,TRBV24-1,11,once,CATGDSDTQYF,TGTGCCACCGGAGATTCAGATACGCAGTATTTT
TRBJ2-3,TRBD2,TRBV9,18,-,CASSVEALGLVSTDTQYF,TGTGCCAGCAGCGTAGAAGCCCTCGGACTAGTCAGCACAGATACGCAGTATTTT
TRBJ1-1,-,TRBV5-4,12,-,CASSWMTGEAFF,TGTGCCAGCAGCTGGATGACAGGTGAAGCTTTCTTT
TRBJ2-1,-,TRBV6-5,13,-,CASSNHRVNEQFF,TGTGCCAGCAGCAATCACAGGGTCAATGAGCAGTTCTTC
TRBJ2-5,-,TRBV20-1,13,-,CSARDRAQETQYF,TGCAGTGCTAGGGATCGAGCCCAAGAGACCCAGTACTTC
TRBJ1-1,-,TRBV10-3,13,-,CAISERGGTEAFF,TGTGCCATCAGTGAGCGAGGGGGCACTGAAGCTTTCTTT
TRBJ2-1,TRBD2,TRBV19,14,-,CASSVAGGYNEQFF,TGTGCCAGTAGTGTCGCGGGAGGGTACAATGAGCAGTTCTTC
TRBJ2-5,-,TRBV3-1,17,-,CASSQEWGEATQETQYF,TGTGCCAGCAGCCAAGAGTGGGGCGAGGCAACACAAGAGACCCAGTACTTC
TRBJ2-1,-,TRBV27,11,once,CASSFAYEQFF,TGTGCCAGCAGTTTCGCTTATGAGCAGTTCTTC
TRBJ1-1,-,TRBV20-1,10,few,CSAPGTEAFF,TGCAGTGCTCCGGGGACTGAAGCTTTCTTT
TRBJ1-5,-,TRBV5-6,13,-,CASSSQGKQPQHF,TGTGCCAGCAGCTCACAGGGTAAACAGCCCCAGCATTTT
TRBJ1-2,TRBD1,TRBV30,14,-,CAWSATGGDYGYTF,TGTGCCTGGAGTGCTACAGGGGGAGACTATGGCTACACCTTC
TRBJ2-5,TRBD2,TRBV20-1,14,-,CSEPGLAGQETQYF,TGCAGTGAACCCGGACTAGCGGGACAAGAGACCCAGTACTTC
TRBJ2-1,TRBD2,TRBV6-6,16,once,CASRAPEREGRNEQFF,TGTGCCAGCCGAGCCCCTGAGCGGGAGGGGAGGAATGAGCAGTTCTTC
TRBJ2-7,TRBD1,TRBV7-9,15,-,CASSHPDRKSYEQYF,TGTGCCAGCAGCCACCCGGACAGGAAATCCTACGAGCAGTACTTC
TRBJ1-2,-,TRBV5-1,13,-,CASSPGTVHGYTF,TGCGCCAGCAGCCCGGGAACCGTCCATGGCTACACCTTC
TRBJ2-1,-,TRBV7-9,12,-,CASSYPGDSRLF,TGTGCCAGCAGCTACCCCGGAGACAGCCGACTCTTC
TRBJ2-3,-,TRBV9,16,-,CASSVVGGGGTDTQYF,TGTGCCAGCAGCGTAGTAGGCGGCGGGGGCACAGATACGCAGTATTTT
TRBJ1-1,-,TRBV2,12,-,CASLVANTEAFF,TGTGCCAGCTTAGTGGCTAACACTGAAGCTTTCTTT
TRBJ1-1,TRBD1,TRBV29-1,14,once,CSAPGGGVDTEAFF,TGCAGCGCCCCAGGGGGGGGAGTGGACACTGAAGCTTTCTTT
TRBJ2-3,-,TRBV27,14,-,CASSYEGDTDTQYF,TGTGCCAGCAGTTATGAGGGGGACACAGATACGCAGTATTTT
TRBJ2-1,TRBD2,TRBV4-2,16,-,CASSQEGSGATNEQFF,TGTGCCAGCAGCCAAGAGGGTAGCGGGGCTACAAATGAGCAGTTCTTC
TRBJ2-1,TRBD1,TRBV7-9,12,-,CASSRQGGEQFF,TGTGCCAGCAGCCGACAGGGCGGTGAGCAGTTCTTC
TRBJ2-3,TRBD2,TRBV7-3,15,-,CASSSLAGGRDTQYF,TGTGCCAGCAGCTCACTAGCGGGAGGCCGAGATACGCAGTATTTT
TRBJ2-5,-,TRBV7-9,17,-,CASSSPIERAGPETQYF,TGTGCCAGCAGCTCGCCCATCGAACGAGCGGGTCCGGAGACCCAGTACTTC
TRBJ1-2,TRBD1,TRBV12-5,14,-,CASGPGTGAGGYTF,TGTGCTAGTGGCCCCGGGACAGGGGCGGGCGGCTACACCTTC
TRBJ2-7,-,TRBV4-1,13,-,CASSQALPYEQYF,TGCGCCAGCAGCCAAGCCCTACCCTACGAGCAGTACTTC
TRBJ2-3,TRBD2,TRBV11-2,14,-,CASSVTSGHRTQYF,TGTGCCAGCAGCGTGACTAGCGGTCACAGGACGCAGTATTTT
TRBJ1-4,TRBD1,TRBV30,14,-,CAWDRGSTNEKLFF,TGTGCCTGGGACAGGGGGAGTACTAATGAAAAACTGTTTTTT
TRBJ2-7,-,TRBV5-1,14,-,CASSAGVQNYEQYF,TGCGCCAGCAGCGCAGGTGTGCAAAACTACGAGCAGTACTTC
TRBJ1-6,TRBD1,TRBV5-1,15,-,CASSLGGGSDSPLHF,TGCGCCAGCAGCTTAGGAGGGGGCAGTGATTCACCCCTCCACTTT
TRBJ2-1,TRBD1,TRBV27,14,-,CASRPGQGYGEQFF,TGTGCCAGCAGGCCTGGACAGGGGTATGGAGAGCAGTTCTTC
TRBJ1-1,-,TRBV27,12,-,CASSLSGGEAFF,TGTGCCAGCAGTTTATCCGGGGGGGAAGCTTTCTTT
TRBJ1-2,-,TRBV23-1,14,once,CASSQSFPRYGYTF,TGCGCCAGCAGTCAATCGTTCCCCAGGTATGGCTACACCTTC
TRBJ1-2,-,TRBV20-1,11,-,CSASTGGGYTF,TGCAGTGCTAGTACAGGAGGTGGCTACACCTTC
TRBJ2-4,-,TRBV15,13,-,CATSRAWRDIQYF,TGTGCCACCAGCAGAGCTTGGAGAGACATTCAGTACTTC
TRBJ2-2,TRBD1,TRBV29-1,14,once,CSFQTGPNTGELFF,TGCAGCTTCCAGACAGGGCCGAACACCGGGGAGCTGTTTTTT
TRBJ2-1,-,TRBV5-6,15,-,CASSLGRSSYNEQFF,TGTGCCAGCAGCTTGGGCAGGAGCTCCTACAATGAGCAGTTCTTC
TRBJ1-2,-,TRBV30,13,-,CAWSLSGADGYTF,TGTGCCTGGAGTTTGTCAGGGGCGGACGGCTACACCTTC
TRBJ2-5,TRBD2,TRBV6-5,16,-,CASSYERLAPQETQYF,TGTGCCAGCAGTTACGAACGACTAGCGCCACAAGAGACCCAGTACTTC
TRBJ2-7,-,TRBV19,14,-,CASSPRGGTIEQYF,TGTGCCAGTAGTCCCCGTGGGGGGACGATCGAGCAGTACTTC
TRBJ2-3,TRBD2,TRBV2,17,-,CASSEQILAGGQDTQYF,TGTGCCAGCAGTGAACAAATACTAGCGGGGGGGCAGGATACGCAGTATTTT
TRBJ2-1,-,TRBV27,13,-,CASSLISNNEQFF,TGTGCCAGCAGTTTGATTAGCAACAATGAGCAGTTCTTC
TRBJ2-7,-,TRBV20-1,13,-,CSAVDGGSYEQYF,TGCAGTGCTGTCGACGGGGGATCCTACGAGCAGTACTTC